This TCR beta chain originates from a study of CD8 T cells in Susac syndrome. In blood CD8+ and CD4+ T cells, TCR beta underwent sequencing. The CD8+ and CD4+ T cells were isolated magnetically using a negative isolation approach, whereas the TEMRA cells were enriched by FACS. V was shortened by 4 bases and J by 7 bases, with 1 base between the two germline ends. In germline, CDR1 is MGHDK, CDR2 SYGVNS. The CDR3 is 10 residues long. RNA, at 0.5 to 1 ug, was reverse transcribed with random hexamers. Amplification of TCR beta CDR3 was carried out by immunoSEQ multiplex PCR, which covered 54 Vbeta and 13 Jbeta segments. TCRdb fed the immunoSEQ multiplex PCR reads into MiXCR, producing one record per CDR3 protein. The sample holds some 150,000 distinct CDR3 sequences, 95% seen once.

The source of this sequence is a human donor with multiple sclerosis. The rearrangement joins TRBV25-1 to TRBJ1-4; D remains ambiguous. Sequencing was carried out using CD8+ T cells from PBMCs. CDR3 DNA sequence: TGTGCCAGCAGTGGTGAAAAACTGTTTTTT. Its protein is CASSGEKLFF.